The present TCR beta chain was sequenced within a study of blood T cells in healthy people across ages. Study findings and constraints: Relative to aged donors, long-lived donors carried more naive CD4+ cells and displayed higher diversity.

Total RNA was extracted at no less than 6 micrograms per sample. The authors ran a second PCR of 7 to 11 cycles using a sample-barcoded 5' primer and a J-beta primer mix. A 12-random-nucleotide template-switch adaptor tagged each cDNA molecule. TCRdb passed the 5' RACE reads through MiXCR, listing each CDR3 protein once. The sample consists of 2 million or so distinct CDR3 sequences, around half of them appearing once. This clonotype was seen more than once but under ten times. Its antigen is currently unknown. Germline CDR1 and CDR2: SGHAT and FQDESV (reference sequence). V lost 1 base to trimming and J lost 0 bases, with 11 bases between them. The CDR3 sequence is 16 residues long.

The sample consisted of blood. The genes are TRBV11-1 and TRBJ2-3; TRBD2 is a possible D gene (6 bases). The TCR was taken from a woman between 35 and 50 years old in good health. The DNA for the CDR3 is TGTGCCAGCAGCTTAGACATAGCGGCTAGCACAGATACGCAGTATTTT. Translation gives CASSLDIAASTDTQYF.